Reported below is one T cell receptor (beta chain). Its antigen remains unidentified. The source of the sample is a study of cytomegalovirus exposure and HLA in healthy donors. Study results and caveats: Presence/absence analysis assumed near-uniform sequencing depth across donors. Reportedly, diagnosis of cytomegalovirus status by the classifier showed high specificity and sensitivity. Later on, a genetic analysis was performed. It linked a missense variant in DCLRE1C with V- and J-gene trimming of TCR beta. In an earlier analysis, about 90% or about 30%: the productive usage of most TCR beta V segments.

The PCR had 60 Vbeta and 13 Jbeta primers. Data came from immunoSEQ multiplex PCR; TCRdb stores just in-frame clones and leaves some out. Here the sample spans some 120,000 clones, roughly four fifths being singletons. The receptor's source is a male donor in good health and CMV-seropositive. The sample was PBMCs.

CDR3 region: CASSFLAGGITDTQYF. In DNA, the CDR3 is TGTGCCAGCAGCTTCCTCGCGGGAGGGATTACAGATACGCAGTATTTT. V is TRBV13 and J is TRBJ2-3; the match to TRBD2 covers 9 bases. The CDR3 has 16 residues. Per the germline V gene, CDR1 is PRHDT and CDR2 is FYEKMQ (reference sequence). Trimming took 3 bases from V and 3 from J; bases not matched to a gene: 7.